This T cell receptor (beta chain) comes out of a study of shared clonotypes between healthy human individuals. Study results and caveats: Around 5% was the fraction of naive CD4 clonotypes found shared across several donors.

To note about this clone: Antigen specificity is unknown.

Only in-frame clones appear in the TCRdb table, and some are missing; sequencing was by immunoSEQ multiplex PCR. Of about 1,900,000 clones in the sample, around 96% were seen once. V was cut by 5 bases and J by 6 bases, with 15 bases left in between. Germline V gene data show CDR1 as SEHNR and CDR2 as FQNEAQ (reference sequence). The CDR3 is 14 amino acids. Naive CD8 cells comprised CD45RO-negative, CCR7-positively selected cells, excluding terminally differentiated effector memory CD45RA+ cells. Sequencing was done on a sample of naive CD8+ T cells sorted from blood. This chain links TRBV7-9 with TRBJ2-3, with TRBD2 as a possible D gene (5 bases). The source of this sequence is a young man in good health. CDR3 nucleotides: TGTGCCAGCAGCCTCCCAACTAGACCCGATACGCAGTATTTT. Translation gives CASSLPTRPDTQYF.